This is a list of T cell receptor beta chains from one sample in a study of Graves' ophthalmopathy and Graves' hyperthyroidism. TCRdb redid the calling of the multiplex PCR reads with MiXCR, one entry per CDR3 protein. The sample shows over a million distinct CDR3 sequences, 35% to 45% of them seen only once. The material sequenced was peripheral blood or thyroid tissue (not recorded which). Receptor source: an adult man with Graves' hyperthyroidism. Each CDR3 is given without its conserved first and last residue. The D gene is left open where the match is weak.

J gene: TRBJ1-2; D gene: .; V gene: TRBV19; CDR3 length: 12; CDR3 protein: ASSETGPSYGYT
J gene: TRBJ2-5; D gene: .; V gene: TRBV10-3; CDR3 length: 12; CDR3 protein: AISGDGMMETQY
J gene: TRBJ2-7; D gene: TRBD1; V gene: TRBV5-1; CDR3 length: 12; CDR3 protein: ASSVRDRDYEQY
J gene: TRBJ2-5; D gene: .; V gene: TRBV12-3/TRBV12-4; CDR3 length: 13; CDR3 protein: ASSLADLSLETQY
J gene: TRBJ2-2; D gene: .; V gene: TRBV2; CDR3 length: 11; CDR3 protein: ASRAAVTGELS
J gene: TRBJ1-2; D gene: .; V gene: TRBV6-5; CDR3 length: 10; CDR3 protein: ASRQGEYGYT
J gene: TRBJ2-7; D gene: TRBD2; V gene: TRBV5-6; CDR3 length: 13; CDR3 protein: ASSFLSGGAYEQY
J gene: TRBJ2-7; D gene: .; V gene: TRBV5-5; CDR3 length: 12; CDR3 protein: ASSLDPQGREQY
J gene: TRBJ1-1; D gene: .; V gene: TRBV4-3; CDR3 length: 12; CDR3 protein: ASSQGTDYAEAF
J gene: TRBJ2-5; D gene: TRBD2; V gene: TRBV5-1; CDR3 length: 12; CDR3 protein: ASSLEGTSGLQY
J gene: TRBJ2-5; D gene: .; V gene: TRBV11-2; CDR3 length: 13; CDR3 protein: ASGPQRLARETQY
J gene: TRBJ2-5; D gene: .; V gene: TRBV5-4; CDR3 length: 12; CDR3 protein: ASSLGDKQETQY
J gene: TRBJ1-2; D gene: TRBD1; V gene: TRBV15; CDR3 length: 11; CDR3 protein: ATSRAGGGGYT
J gene: TRBJ2-7; D gene: .; V gene: TRBV7-9; CDR3 length: 11; CDR3 protein: ASRGDISYEQY
J gene: TRBJ1-1; D gene: .; V gene: TRBV7-2; CDR3 length: 12; CDR3 protein: ASSPEGGVTEAF
J gene: TRBJ2-7; D gene: TRBD1; V gene: TRBV28; CDR3 length: 12; CDR3 protein: ASSPPTGKDEQY
J gene: TRBJ2-7; D gene: .; V gene: TRBV15; CDR3 length: 16; CDR3 protein: ATSRGVGGTEGAYEQY
J gene: TRBJ2-5; D gene: .; V gene: TRBV10-3; CDR3 length: 10; CDR3 protein: AISDTAGTQY
J gene: TRBJ2-7; D gene: .; V gene: TRBV20-1; CDR3 length: 11; CDR3 protein: SARTGWEYEQY
J gene: TRBJ1-4; D gene: .; V gene: TRBV25-1; CDR3 length: 13; CDR3 protein: ASSATGFSDEKLF
J gene: TRBJ2-2; D gene: .; V gene: TRBV11-2; CDR3 length: 12; CDR3 protein: ASSALTRTHELF
J gene: TRBJ1-4; D gene: .; V gene: TRBV25-1; CDR3 length: 13; CDR3 protein: ASSDPGGSNEKLF
J gene: TRBJ2-5; D gene: .; V gene: TRBV10-3; CDR3 length: 11; CDR3 protein: AIRYTPEETQY
J gene: TRBJ1-5; D gene: TRBD1; V gene: TRBV2; CDR3 length: 12; CDR3 protein: ASTTGGGQRPQH
J gene: TRBJ1-3; D gene: .; V gene: TRBV11-2; CDR3 length: 11; CDR3 protein: ASRLASGNTIY
J gene: TRBJ2-7; D gene: .; V gene: TRBV5-6; CDR3 length: 12; CDR3 protein: ASSRPGGTYEQY
J gene: TRBJ1-1; D gene: .; V gene: TRBV19; CDR3 length: 13; CDR3 protein: ASSIPGTSPTEAF
J gene: TRBJ1-5; D gene: .; V gene: TRBV7-9; CDR3 length: 13; CDR3 protein: ASTLGTVSNQPQH
J gene: TRBJ2-7; D gene: .; V gene: TRBV9; CDR3 length: 14; CDR3 protein: ASSDSPRLDTYEQY
J gene: TRBJ1-1; D gene: TRBD1; V gene: TRBV9; CDR3 length: 12; CDR3 protein: ASSVAGGSTEAF
J gene: TRBJ1-4; D gene: .; V gene: TRBV7-9; CDR3 length: 12; CDR3 protein: ASSAEGGDEKLF
J gene: TRBJ2-7; D gene: .; V gene: TRBV7-3; CDR3 length: 13; CDR3 protein: ASSLREGVPYEQY
J gene: TRBJ1-1; D gene: .; V gene: TRBV25-1; CDR3 length: 15; CDR3 protein: ASSPPGGGGYNTEAF
J gene: TRBJ1-4; D gene: .; V gene: TRBV25-1; CDR3 length: 10; CDR3 protein: TSREGQGKLF
J gene: TRBJ1-5; D gene: TRBD1; V gene: TRBV7-8; CDR3 length: 13; CDR3 protein: ASSLAHRGDQPQH
J gene: TRBJ1-3; D gene: .; V gene: TRBV15; CDR3 length: 11; CDR3 protein: ATSISVGNTIY